Described below is a single T cell receptor (beta chain) sequence and its context. Between the trimmed V and J ends, which lost 4 bases and 7 bases, there was a span of 14 bases. In germline, CDR1 is SQVTM, CDR2 ANQGSEA. CDR3 length equals 12 residues. Original analysis: Counts of nucleated cells, estimated from reference gene primer amplification, were obtained. Assay used: immunoSEQ multiplex PCR; TCRdb lists only in-frame clones, some missing. V, J and clone size are those of that table, while D and trimming were read from the DNA. Of fewer than 250,000 clones listed, 86% are singletons. This specimen comes from a study of blood T cell repertoires in COVID-19. Study at large: Samples of COVID-19 (acute and convalescent) were obtained from the United States, Italy and Spain. Sources were T cells, B-cell-depleted T cells, or PBMCs; the material itself was cDNA or gDNA.

The chain links TRBV29-1 to TRBJ2-7, with D possibly TRBD1 on 6 matching bases. This sequence was found in a woman in her sixties or seventies who had recovered from COVID-19. Sample: peripheral blood. The CDR3 sequence: CSVGEWGQEQYF. CDR3 coding DNA: TGCAGCGTTGGAGAGTGGGGGCAAGAGCAGTACTTC.